This is a list of T cell receptor beta chains from one sample in a study of blood T cell repertoires in COVID-19. Generated by immunoSEQ multiplex PCR, the TCRdb table keeps only in-frame clones and is missing some. The profile shows approximately 130,000 clones, over 60% of them singletons. Sequencing was done on a sample of peripheral blood. These receptors all come from a human donor in a cohort sampled during active COVID-19. The conserved cysteine and the conserved F or W are not part of the CDR3 here.

>TRBJ2-7|TRBV27
ASSPGQGIVEQY
>TRBJ2-7|TRBV27
ASSLVGRVGSEQY
>TRBJ2-3|TRBV6-4
ASSLRAGQSTQY
>TRBJ1-5|TRBV6-5
ASSYGQGYPQH
>TRBJ1-1|TRBV27
ASSLYGRPEAF
>TRBJ1-5|TRBV19
ATKQGHEPQH
>TRBJ2-7|TRBV15
ATSQGVAYEQY
>TRBJ1-2|TRBV4-1
ASSQGPDRGSYGYT
>TRBJ2-7|TRBV7-6
ASSAHLRYEQY
>TRBJ1-1|TRBV4-1
ASSQAPSGGTEAF
>TRBJ2-7|TRBV12-2
ASRLAVEVGGQGAYEQY
>TRBJ2-1|TRBV9
ASSESESDEQF
>TRBJ2-3|TRBV7-2
ASSLAPWGLRTDTQY
>TRBJ1-2|TRBV5-4
ASSLEGTGGVYGYT
>TRBJ1-2|TRBV5-4
ASSPRQGSYT
>TRBJ2-2|TRBV4-2
ASSQEGLAGDITGELF
>TRBJ2-7|TRBV7-6
ASSLGGGGAYEQY
>TRBJ2-7|TRBV5-1
ASSLSGTGGEQY
>TRBJ1-4|TRBV9
ASSAEHATNEKLF
>TRBJ2-7|TRBV6-2/TRBV6-3
ASSYSSDRLTYEQY
>TRBJ2-7|TRBV30
AWGVRTSGDEQY
>TRBJ2-1|TRBV28
ASSLLGAGPNEQF
>TRBJ2-3|TRBV5-5
ASRPAGVDTQY
>TRBJ2-7|TRBV9
ASSPRLAGDWSYEQY
>TRBJ2-5|TRBV30
AWSPPGGGKETQY
>TRBJ2-6|TRBV6-1
ASSERSGTGANVLT
>TRBJ1-2|TRBV6-1
ASSEADGGAYGYT
>TRBJ2-3|TRBV5-1
ASSFRQDHTDTQY
>TRBJ1-4|TRBV25-1
ASSERRGRGEKLF
>TRBJ1-4|TRBV6-8
ASSSSLCDPGPTATNEKLF
>TRBJ1-4|TRBV13
ASSLGQGYEKLF
>TRBJ1-4|TRBV13
ASSLTGVSEKLF
>TRBJ1-1|TRBV12-5
ASGLPLRGGGGTEAF
>TRBJ1-1|TRBV12-3/TRBV12-4
ASSFIHTEAF
>TRBJ2-5|TRBV5-1
ASRRAQETQY
>TRBJ2-1|TRBV10-2
ASSGRLVPNEQF
>TRBJ1-2|TRBV7-2
ASSPGTGGYGYT
>TRBJ2-7|TRBV11-3
ASSLTGGREQY
>TRBJ1-1|TRBV7-9
ASSSEWDSYTEAF
>TRBJ2-5|TRBV3-1/TRBV3-2
ASSLQLSQETQY
>TRBJ1-5|TRBV28
ASSYVGQLISNQPQH
>TRBJ1-6|TRBV5-6
ASSRPGTHNSPLH
>TRBJ2-6|TRBV11-2
ASSSSPSGANVLT
>TRBJ1-2|TRBV5-6
ASSLVDFDGYT
>TRBJ2-7|TRBV11-2
ASRAGAQEQY
>TRBJ2-7|TRBV5-1
ASSWAMGGEQY
>TRBJ2-1|TRBV6-2/TRBV6-3
ASSYSISGYYNEQF
>TRBJ1-1|TRBV11-2
ASSPKVAGYTEAF
>TRBJ1-3|TRBV7-8
ASSSLAGTVGNTIY
>TRBJ2-7|TRBV27
AAKSGGNNEQY
>TRBJ1-2|TRBV25-1
ASSRSQGSYGYT
>TRBJ1-1|TRBV4-1
ASSQGRRQVNTEAF
>TRBJ1-2|TRBV6-5
ASSSRDSYYGYT
>TRBJ1-1|TRBV5-6
ASSFPGGVTEAF